This T cell receptor (beta chain) emerged from a study of T cells in Graves' hyperthyroidism and ophthalmopathy. Study at large: Prior to any treatment, at the point of initial diagnosis, peripheral blood was collected. Whole-study results and caveats: Most thyroid clonotypes expanded above 0.001 appeared in blood too. Model-based prediction identified ophthalmopathy a median roughly six months prior to its onset.

This clonotype was detected ten times or more. Its antigen is currently unknown. The CDR3 length is 14 residues. Trimming shortened V by 1 base and J by 6 bases, and 10 bases separated the two germline ends. Clinical symptoms, serum thyroxine, TRAb, thyroid ultrasound and orbital computed tomography informed diagnoses. RNA transcripts were the template for amplifying TCR beta CDR3 regions. Using the HTBI primer set, a first-round RT-PCR was run on the TCR CDR3. TCRdb passed the multiplex PCR reads through MiXCR, listing each CDR3 protein once. The profile shows 500,000 to 650,000 distinct CDR3 sequences, roughly 21% of them singletons.

The specimen was blood. The rearrangement uses TRBV12-3 or TRBV12-4 and TRBJ2-1; tentatively, D is TRBD2 (5 bases). This clonotype originated in a man aged 40-50 years with Graves' ophthalmopathy. The CDR3 nucleotides read TGTGCCAGCAGTTTAGGTCTAGCATTCAATGAGCAGTTCTTC. As protein: CASSLGLAFNEQFF.